A selection of T cell receptor beta chains follows, all from one sample in a study of cytomegalovirus exposure and HLA in healthy donors. Clones were sequenced by immunoSEQ multiplex PCR, and TCRdb holds only the in-frame ones, with some missing. Of 55,000 to 80,000 clones in the sample, around 72% are singletons; the top ten hold more than 7%. The source material was PBMCs. The origin of the receptors is a woman under 40 in good health and CMV-seropositive. Each CDR3 is given with its conserved first and last residue. Each record gives: V gene, J gene, clone size, D gene, CDR3 protein, CDR3 DNA. D genes are given only for firm matches. Clone size appears in some rows only: once, few, many, or a class for an expanded clone.

TRBV7-3	TRBJ2-3	.	TRBD2	CASSIRLAGGPTDTQYF	TGTGCCAGCAGCATTCGACTAGCGGGAGGCCCCACAGATACGCAGTATTTT
TRBV7-9	TRBJ2-4	.	TRBD2	CASSPGGGLKNIQYF	TGTGCCAGCAGCCCCGGGGGGGGCCTCAAAAACATTCAGTACTTC
TRBV6-6	TRBJ2-5	.	.	CASRYGQIQETQYF	TGTGCCAGCAGATATGGACAGATCCAAGAGACCCAGTACTTC
TRBV28	TRBJ2-2	few	TRBD2	CASSFLGEGPSGELFF	TGTGCCAGCAGTTTTCTGGGGGAGGGCCCTTCCGGGGAGCTGTTTTTT
TRBV19	TRBJ2-7	.	TRBD2	CASSPGGGWYEQYF	TGTGCCAGTAGTCCCGGGGGGGGCTGGTACGAGCAGTACTTC
TRBV5-6	TRBJ2-1	.	.	CASSPTAYYNEQFF	TGTGCCAGCAGCCCTACTGCGTACTACAATGAGCAGTTCTTC
TRBV7-9	TRBJ2-3	.	TRBD2	CASSSSGASTDTQYF	TGTGCCAGCAGCTCCAGCGGGGCTAGCACAGATACGCAGTATTTT
TRBV28	TRBJ1-2	.	TRBD1	CASSFGTGYGYTF	TGTGCCAGCAGTTTTGGGACAGGGTATGGCTACACCTTC
TRBV7-7	TRBJ2-5	.	.	CASSRGWRETQYF	TGTGCTAGCAGCCGGGGATGGAGAGAGACCCAGTACTTC
TRBV6-1	TRBJ2-5	.	.	CASTPRVQETQYF	TGTGCCAGCACACCTCGGGTACAAGAGACCCAGTACTTC
TRBV5-6	TRBJ1-2	.	TRBD1	CASSAGQGIYYGYTF	TGTGCCAGCAGCGCCGGACAGGGAATTTACTATGGCTACACCTTC
TRBV4-2	TRBJ1-1	.	.	CASSQVFQRDYEAFF	TGTGCCAGCAGCCAAGTTTTTCAGCGGGATTATGAAGCTTTCTTT
TRBV25-1	TRBJ2-5	once	TRBD2	CASSEWLAGVEETQYF	TGTGCCAGCAGTGAATGGCTAGCGGGAGTGGAGGAGACCCAGTACTTC
TRBV27	TRBJ1-6	.	.	CASSQGQGTYNSPLHF	TGTGCCAGCAGTCAGGGGCAGGGCACCTATAATTCACCCCTCCACTTT
TRBV11-2	TRBJ2-7	once	.	CASSLQRVSYEQYF	TGTGCCAGCAGCTTACAGCGGGTCTCCTACGAGCAGTACTTC
TRBV2	TRBJ2-7	.	.	CASRLGHLYEQYF	TGTGCCAGCAGACTCGGACACCTCTACGAGCAGTACTTC
TRBV28	TRBJ2-5	few	TRBD1	CASSPLGLTGGLETQYF	TGTGCCAGCAGTCCCTTAGGGCTGACAGGGGGCTTGGAGACCCAGTACTTC
TRBV6-1	TRBJ2-1	.	TRBD2	CASSGRLAGAREFF	TGTGCCAGCAGTGGACGACTAGCGGGAGCTAGGGAGTTCTTC
TRBV30	TRBJ2-2	.	.	CAWSVTQGRAGELFF	TGTGCCTGGAGTGTAACACAGGGAAGGGCCGGGGAGCTGTTTTTT
TRBV7-8	TRBJ2-6	.	TRBD1	CASSSTDRAGANVLTF	TGTGCCAGCAGCTCGACCGACAGGGCTGGGGCCAACGTCCTGACTTTC
TRBV27	TRBJ1-1	.	TRBD1	CASSLVSGGNSEAFF	TGTGCCAGCAGTTTAGTTTCAGGGGGTAACTCTGAAGCTTTCTTT
TRBV23-1	TRBJ1-3	.	TRBD1	CASSQPPRAGTGGNTIYF	TGCGCCAGCAGTCAGCCCCCCCGGGCAGGGACAGGAGGAAACACCATATATTTT
TRBV7-9	TRBJ2-3	.	.	CASSLAESTDTQYF	TGTGCCAGCAGCTTAGCTGAGAGCACAGATACGCAGTATTTT
TRBV6-4	TRBJ1-1	.	TRBD1	CASSAPDRGTEAFF	TGTGCCAGCAGTGCCCCCGACAGGGGCACTGAAGCTTTCTTT
TRBV28	TRBJ2-7	.	TRBD1	CASSPGRGSPYEQYF	TGTGCCAGCAGTCCCGGCAGGGGGTCTCCCTACGAGCAGTACTTC
TRBV7-9	TRBJ2-1	.	.	CASSQGLVGAVNEQFF	TGTGCCAGCAGCCAAGGCCTCGTAGGAGCGGTGAATGAGCAGTTCTTC
TRBV19	TRBJ2-3	.	TRBD2	CASSRLAGGPDTQYF	TGTGCCAGTAGTCGACTAGCGGGAGGGCCAGATACGCAGTATTTT
TRBV10-3	TRBJ1-2	.	TRBD1	CATHYPGQGAGYGYTF	TGTGCCACCCACTACCCCGGACAGGGGGCGGGCTATGGCTACACCTTC
TRBV29-1	TRBJ1-2	.	TRBD1	CSVGQANYGYTF	TGCAGCGTAGGACAGGCGAACTATGGCTACACCTTC
TRBV19	TRBJ1-4	.	TRBD1	CASSIPGQGTREKLFF	TGTGCCAGTAGTATCCCGGGACAGGGTACGCGTGAAAAACTGTTTTTT
TRBV19	TRBJ1-1	.	TRBD1	CATRTGSNTEAFF	TGTGCCACCCGGACAGGGTCGAACACTGAAGCTTTCTTT
TRBV29-1	TRBJ1-4	.	.	CSVRDTNEKLFF	TGCAGCGTGCGGGACACTAATGAAAAACTGTTTTTT
TRBV5-1	TRBJ1-2	few	.	CASSLAVSRDGYTF	TGCGCCAGCAGCTTGGCCGTCAGTCGGGATGGCTACACCTTC
TRBV10-3	TRBJ2-2	.	.	CAIKGTDLNTGELFF	TGTGCCATCAAAGGGACTGACCTCAACACCGGGGAGCTGTTTTTT
TRBV5-4	TRBJ2-1	few	TRBD2	CASSSSGTSNEQFF	TGTGCCAGCAGCTCTAGCGGGACGAGCAATGAGCAGTTCTTC
TRBV6-5	TRBJ2-2	few	.	CASTLREGSTGELFF	TGTGCCAGCACCCTAAGGGAAGGGAGCACCGGGGAGCTGTTTTTT
TRBV6-1	TRBJ2-5	.	.	CASSEGWGETQYF	TGTGCCAGCAGTGAAGGATGGGGCGAGACCCAGTACTTC
TRBV29-1	TRBJ1-1	few	.	CSVEVNTEAFF	TGCAGCGTAGAGGTGAACACTGAAGCTTTCTTT
TRBV5-1	TRBJ2-5	.	TRBD2	CASSTGLAETQYF	TGCGCCAGCAGCACGGGACTAGCAGAGACCCAGTACTTC
TRBV28	TRBJ2-1	.	TRBD1	CASTRTGTGNEQFF	TGTGCCAGCACCCGGACAGGGACGGGCAATGAGCAGTTCTTC
TRBV29-1	TRBJ1-1	many	.	CSGNGGGVTEAFF	TGCAGCGGGAACGGCGGGGGGGTCACTGAAGCTTTCTTT
TRBV18	TRBJ1-5	.	TRBD1	CASSPDRGNQPQHF	TGTGCCAGCTCACCCGACAGGGGGAATCAGCCCCAGCATTTT
TRBV27	TRBJ1-5	.	TRBD1	CASHPAGGLNQPQHF	TGTGCCAGCCATCCTGCAGGGGGCCTTAATCAGCCCCAGCATTTT
TRBV11-2	TRBJ1-1	.	TRBD1	CASSLGRKGQGRAEAFF	TGTGCCAGCAGCTTAGGGAGGAAGGGACAGGGTAGAGCTGAAGCTTTCTTT
TRBV28	TRBJ2-2	few	.	CASSPTTENTGELFF	TGTGCCAGCAGTCCCACGACAGAGAACACCGGGGAGCTGTTTTTT
TRBV5-1	TRBJ1-6	.	.	CASSSAGWGSPLHF	TGCGCCAGCAGCTCCGCAGGGTGGGGTTCACCCCTCCACTTT
TRBV28	TRBJ2-3	.	.	CASSLRYRTDTQYF	TGTGCCAGCAGTTTACGGTATCGCACAGATACGCAGTATTTT
TRBV5-1	TRBJ1-2	.	.	CASSLEGGRYGYTF	TGCGCCAGCAGCTTGGAGGGCGGGCGCTATGGCTACACCTTC
TRBV9	TRBJ1-1	.	.	CASSVGINTEAFF	TGTGCCAGCAGCGTAGGTATCAACACTGAAGCTTTCTTT
TRBV6-1	TRBJ2-1	.	TRBD2	CASSERLAGYNEQFF	TGTGCCAGCAGTGAAAGACTAGCGGGCTACAATGAGCAGTTCTTC
TRBV2	TRBJ1-2	few	TRBD1	CASSADRAGYTF	TGTGCCAGCAGTGCGGACAGGGCTGGCTACACCTTC
TRBV19	TRBJ1-1	.	.	CASSMTDNTEAFF	TGTGCCAGTAGTATGACAGATAACACTGAAGCTTTCTTT
TRBV27	TRBJ2-1	once	.	CASKLGANEQFF	TGTGCCAGCAAACTGGGCGCCAATGAGCAGTTCTTC
TRBV7-8	TRBJ1-6	once	TRBD1	CASSSGTALGPLHF	TGTGCCAGCAGCTCCGGGACAGCTCTGGGACCCCTCCACTTT
TRBV4-3	TRBJ2-1	once	.	CASSQDGTSSYNEQFF	TGCGCCAGCAGCCAAGATGGTACTAGCTCCTACAATGAGCAGTTCTTC
TRBV11-2	TRBJ1-1	.	.	CASSLVGWGRKAFF	TGTGCCAGCAGCTTAGTAGGGTGGGGGCGGAAAGCTTTCTTT
TRBV28	TRBJ1-2	.	TRBD1	CASSSGTGGGYGYTF	TGTGCCAGCAGCTCCGGGACAGGGGGTGGGTATGGCTACACCTTC
TRBV7-6	TRBJ1-2	.	.	CASSLAQGGGYTF	TGTGCCAGCAGCTTAGCCCAGGGAGGGGGCTACACCTTC
TRBV27	TRBJ2-1	.	.	CASSSGGDYNEQFF	TGTGCCAGCAGTTCCGGAGGGGATTACAATGAGCAGTTCTTC